One and the same sample provided the 32 T cell receptor beta chains below, sequenced in a study of cytomegalovirus exposure and HLA in healthy donors. It was with 60 Vbeta and 13 Jbeta primers that the PCR ran. Data came from immunoSEQ multiplex PCR; TCRdb stores just in-frame clones and leaves some out. Of more than 150,000 clones listed, just under 80% are singletons. Sequencing was done on a sample of PBMCs. Receptors originate from a woman in her twenties or thirties in good health and CMV-seronegative.

This clone came up once. V usage is TRBV6-1 and J usage is TRBJ1-2; 8 bases map to TRBD1. With 6 bases clipped from V and 2 bases from J, the junction kept 5 bases outside the gene matches. CDR1 MNHNS and CDR2 SASEGT come from the germline V gene. The CDR3 has 14 residues. CDR3 loop: CASRSRTGNYGYTF. CDR3 coding DNA: TGTGCCAGCAGGTCGCGGACAGGGAACTATGGCTACACCTTC.

The rearrangement links TRBV19 to TRBJ2-7, with 7 bases that match TRBD1. The CDR3 has 13 residues. CDR1 LNHDA and CDR2 SQIVND come from the germline V gene (reference sequence). The ends lost 7 bases at V and 0 bases at J; junction bases unmatched: 3. DNA of the CDR3: TGTGCCAGTACGCCAGGGGGCTCCTACGAGCAGTACTTC. Its protein product is CASTPGGSYEQYF.

The rearrangement uses TRBV30 and TRBJ1-4; 9 bases map to TRBD1. Unmatched junction bases numbered 10, after V lost 4 bases and J lost 10 bases. Germline V gene sequence: CDR1 GTSNPN, CDR2 SVGIG (reference sequence). The CDR3 covers 14 residues. For the CDR3, the DNA is TGTGCCTGGACCCTGACAGGGGGGGAACGAAAACTGTTTTTT. It yields the protein CAWTLTGGERKLFF.

The gene calls are TRBV2 and TRBJ2-2, with D maybe TRBD1 (5 bases). CDR1 and CDR2 (germline): SNHLY, FYNNEI. The CDR3 covers 14 residues. The V and J ends lost 7 bases and 4 bases respectively, with 13 bases between them. The CDR3 coding sequence is TGTGCCAGCATTAACGGACATTTCACCGGGGAGCTGTTTTTT. Amino acids: CASINGHFTGELFF.

The V call is TRBV19, the J call TRBJ2-7; 7 bases map to TRBD2. Germline V gives CDR1 LNHDA, CDR2 SQIVND (reference sequence). This CDR3 has 15 amino acids. V lost 7 bases to trimming and J lost 3 bases; unmatched junction nucleotides: 12. CDR3 protein: CASTLLGGYNYEQYF. CDR3 nucleotide sequence: TGTGCCAGTACCCTACTCGGGGGGTATAACTACGAGCAGTACTTC.

This rearrangement joins TRBV7-3 to TRBJ2-3, with a weak D call TRBD2 (6 bases). The CDR3 runs to 15 residues. Germline-derived CDR1 and CDR2 are SGHTA and FQGTGA. Deletions cut 7 bases from V and 0 bases from J, with 14 bases between. The CDR3 sequence is CASILSGTSTDTQYF. DNA for the CDR3: TGTGCCAGCATCCTCTCCGGGACTAGCACAGATACGCAGTATTTT.

The chain joins TRBV5-1 to TRBJ2-2, with D possibly being TRBD1 (6 bases). The germline V gene has CDR1 SGHRS and CDR2 YFSETQ. The V end lost 4 bases, the J end lost 0 bases, and 13 bases lay between the germline ends. The CDR3 sequence is 16 residues long. CDR3 nucleotide sequence: TGCGCCAGCAGCCAAGGGGGTGGGACGAACACCGGGGAGCTGTTTTTT. Protein sequence: CASSQGGGTNTGELFF.

V usage is TRBV9 and J usage is TRBJ2-1; TRBD1 might be the D (6 bases). The CDR3 has 13 amino acids. Trimming took 0 bases from V and 7 from J, leaving 8 bases between them. Germline V lookup: CDR1 SGDLS, CDR2 YYNGEE. The CDR3, as DNA: TGTGCCAGCAGCGTAGATACAGGGAATGAGCAGTTCTTC. It is translated as CASSVDTGNEQFF.

The count of this clone is one. The chain employs TRBV19 and TRBJ2-3; TRBD1 is a possible D gene (6 bases). The germline V gene encodes CDR1 LNHDA and CDR2 SQIVND (reference sequence). The CDR3 spans 15 residues. V was cut by 5 bases and J by 3 bases, with 15 bases left in between. The chain's CDR3 is CASSGQGYFTDTQYF. In DNA, the CDR3 is TGTGCCAGTAGTGGGCAGGGGTACTTTACAGATACGCAGTATTTT.

The V call is TRBV10-3, the J call TRBJ1-1; D ambiguous. Trimming shortened V by 5 bases and J by 0 bases, and 4 bases separated the two germline ends. CDR3 length equals 12 residues. Per germline, CDR1 ENHRY and CDR2 SYGVKD. CDR3: CAISSMNTEAFF. The CDR3 DNA follows: TGTGCCATCAGTTCAATGAACACTGAAGCTTTCTTT.

The chain combines TRBV4-3 with TRBJ1-1, with TRBD1 identical over 7 bases. This CDR3 region has 13 residues. Trimming removed 2 bases from V and 8 bases from J; junction bases left unmatched: 5. CDR1 and CDR2 (germline): LGHNA, YSLEER. In nucleotides, the CDR3 is TGCGCCAGCAGCCAATTTGTACAGGGGGAAGCTTTCTTT. It specifies CASSQFVQGEAFF.

The rearrangement joins TRBV29-1 to TRBJ2-1; TRBD2 matches at 12 bases. This CDR3 is 14 amino acids long. V was clipped by 1 base and J by 14 bases; unmatched bases: 9. The germline V gene encodes CDR1 SQVTM and CDR2 ANQGSEA. The CDR3 DNA is TGCAGCGTTGAAGCGGGGCTAGCGGGGGGGCAGAAGTTCTTC. It codes for CSVEAGLAGGQKFF.

This chain links TRBV6-5 with TRBJ2-7; D unresolved. This CDR3 comprises 15 residues. Trimming took off 5 bases at V and 0 bases at J, with 14 bases between the two ends. The V gene's germline CDR1 is MNHEY and CDR2 SVGAGI. CDR3 sequence (DNA): TGTGCCAGCAGTACCTCTAGTCCAAACTCCTACGAGCAGTACTTC. Amino acid sequence: CASSTSSPNSYEQYF.

V usage is TRBV18 and J usage is TRBJ2-2, with 9 bases that match TRBD2. Germline CDR1 and CDR2: KGHSH and LQKENI. Trimming cost V 1 base and J 2 bases; bases outside gene matches: 8. The CDR3 spans 18 residues. DNA for the CDR3: TGTGCCAGCTCACCACTCAAGCGGGGGGTCCCTAACACCGGGGAGCTGTTTTTT. Translation: CASSPLKRGVPNTGELFF.

This clone was detected a few times. The CDR3, as DNA: TGTGCCAGCAGTTACTCGACAAAGAACTATGGCTACACCTTC. Protein sequence: CASSYSTKNYGYTF. The J gene is TRBJ1-2, the V gene TRBV6-6; D unresolved. V gave up 0 bases and J gave up 2 bases, with 7 bases separating them. Germline V lookup: CDR1 MNHNY, CDR2 SVGAGI (reference sequence). The CDR3 is made up of 14 amino acids.

The rearrangement joins TRBV25-1 to TRBJ2-1, with 9 bases identical to TRBD2. CDR3 length: 14 residues. Trimming took 3 bases from V and 7 from J; bases not matched to a gene: 4. Germline V lookup: CDR1 MGHDK, CDR2 SYGVNS. CDR3 residues: CASSERGGRNEQFF. CDR3 DNA: TGTGCCAGCAGTGAGCGGGGGGGGCGGAATGAGCAGTTCTTC.

The sample holds a few counts of this clone. This chain joins TRBV5-4 and TRBJ2-3; the match to TRBD2 covers 12 bases. Unmatched junction bases numbered 5, after V lost 4 bases and J lost 2 bases. The CDR3 covers 16 residues. Germline CDR1 reads SGHNT; CDR2 reads YYREEE (reference sequence). CDR3 sequence reads: CASSPLAGGVTDTQYF. DNA of the CDR3: TGTGCCAGCAGCCCGCTAGCGGGGGGGGTCACAGATACGCAGTATTTT.

The rearrangement uses TRBV14 and TRBJ1-5; tentative D call: TRBD1 (5 bases). V lost 2 bases, J lost 7 bases, and 9 bases lay in between. The CDR3 contains 13 residues. Germline assignment: CDR1 SGHDN and CDR2 FVKESK. The CDR3 bases are TGTGCCAGCAGCCAAAGTCGGGGGCAGCCCCAGCATTTT. Translated, it gives CASSQSRGQPQHF.

The chain uses TRBV27 and TRBJ1-2; D not resolved. Germline lookup yields CDR1 MNHEY and CDR2 SMNVEV (reference sequence). The CDR3 length is 17 residues. Trimming left V 6 bases short and J 8 bases short, with 28 bases between. As DNA, the CDR3 is TGTGCCAGCAGCCAAAAGCCGGATTTTTTTACTAATGGCGGCTACACCTTC. Its protein is CASSQKPDFFTNGGYTF.

This chain joins TRBV6-5 and TRBJ1-1; 8 positions match TRBD1. The CDR3 has 14 amino acids. Trimming cost V 5 bases and J 1 base; bases outside gene matches: 3. Per germline, CDR1 MNHEY and CDR2 SVGAGI. The CDR3 nucleotides are TGTGCCAGCAGTAGGGACAGGCAGAACACTGAAGCTTTCTTT. Its translation: CASSRDRQNTEAFF.

This chain links TRBV2 with TRBJ1-6; D perhaps matches TRBD1 (6 bases). Germline lookup yields CDR1 SNHLY and CDR2 FYNNEI. The V gene lost 6 bases and the J gene lost 8 bases, with 14 bases spanning the gap. The CDR3 length is 14 residues. The DNA of the CDR3 is TGTGCCAGCAGCGAACAGGGTGTCGATTCACCCCTCCACTTT. Translating it yields CASSEQGVDSPLHF. Variable domain in full (rest from reference TRBV2 and TRBJ1-6): EPEVTQTPSHQVTQMGQEVILRCVPISNHLYFYWYRQILGQKVEFLVSFYNNEISEKSEIFDDQFSVERPDGSNFTLKIRSTKLEDSAMYFCASSEQGVDSPLHFGNGTRLTVT.

This clone appeared a single time. The CDR3: CASSAGTSGGSYNEQFF. As DNA, the CDR3 is TGTGCCAGCAGCGCCGGGACTAGCGGGGGAAGTTACAATGAGCAGTTCTTC. The chain employs TRBV5-4 and TRBJ2-1; 14 bases fit TRBD2. This CDR3 has 17 amino acids. Germline trimming cut 4 bases from V and 4 bases from J; bases unmatched to any gene: 7. Germline V gene data show CDR1 as SGHNT and CDR2 as YYREEE (reference sequence). Supplemented by reference TRBV5-4 and TRBJ2-1, the full variable domain reads ETGVTQSPTHLIKTRGQQVTLRCSSQSGHNTVSWYQQALGQGPQFIFQYYREEENGRGNFPPRFSGLQFPNYSSELNVNALELDDSALYLCASSAGTSGGSYNEQFFGPGTRLTVL.

This sequence joins TRBV5-1 and TRBJ2-3; D is perhaps TRBD1 (6 bases). In germline, CDR1 is SGHRS, CDR2 YFSETQ. The CDR3 is 14 amino acids. The V end was cut by 4 bases, the J end by 3 bases, with 12 bases between. The CDR3 loop is CASSVGATTDTQYF. As DNA, the CDR3 is TGCGCCAGCAGCGTGGGGGCCACAACAGATACGCAGTATTTT.

This clone was recorded once. The chain carries TRBV5-1 and TRBJ2-3, with 7 positions matching TRBD2. Looked up from germline, CDR1 is SGHRS and CDR2 is YFSETQ. With V trimmed by 4 bases and J by 4 bases, 9 bases remained unmatched. This CDR3 region has 15 residues. CDR3 in DNA: TGCGCCAGCAGCGGATCTACTAGCGCGGCAGATACGCAGTATTTT. This encodes CASSGSTSAADTQYF.

The J gene is TRBJ2-7, the V gene TRBV7-9, with TRBD1 matching over 10 bases. This CDR3 has 16 amino acids. J was trimmed by 3 bases and V by 5 bases; bases with no gene match: 10. The germline V gene encodes CDR1 SEHNR and CDR2 FQNEAQ (reference sequence). The CDR3 DNA reads as TGTGCCAGCAGCAAGACAGGGGGCGCCCCCTACTACGAGCAGTACTTC. Protein product: CASSKTGGAPYYEQYF.

The chain combines TRBV2 with TRBJ2-3; D gene uncertain. The CDR3 has 11 residues. Trimming stripped 6 bases from V and 4 bases from J, with 5 bases between. The germline CDR1 and CDR2 sequences are SNHLY and FYNNEI. The CDR3 sequence is CASSGADTQYF. The CDR3, as DNA: TGTGCCAGCAGCGGTGCAGATACGCAGTATTTT.

The chain joins TRBV15 to TRBJ1-4; D is possibly TRBD1 (6 bases). Trimming pared 3 bases from V and 7 bases from J, leaving 12 bases between. CDR1 is LNHNV and CDR2 is YYDKDF in the germline V gene (reference sequence). The CDR3 totals 14 residues. The chain's CDR3 is CATSRKGQLEKLFF. The CDR3 bases are TGTGCCACCAGCAGGAAGGGACAACTTGAAAAACTGTTTTTT.

The V call is TRBV10-2, the J call TRBJ1-4; D unclear. In germline, CDR1 is WSHSY, CDR2 SAAADI. V lost 2 bases to trimming and J lost 10 bases, with 17 bases between them. The CDR3 is 15 residues long. For the CDR3, the DNA is TGCGCCAGCAGTGAGGTCCAGGACCCGGCGGGAAAACTGTTTTTT. This gives the protein CASSEVQDPAGKLFF.

V gene TRBV6-6 combines with J gene TRBJ2-7; D is unresolved. The V gene's germline CDR1 is MNHNY and CDR2 SVGAGI (reference sequence). The CDR3 loop spans 14 amino acids. V was trimmed by 6 bases and J by 2 bases, leaving 14 bases between them. DNA of the CDR3: TGTGCCAGCAGACCTGGGCTAAAAACCTACGAGCAGTACTTC. It translates to CASRPGLKTYEQYF.

In DNA, the CDR3 is TGCGCCAGCAGCTTGGCGGGACTAGACATCGGCGAGCAGTACTTC. Its translation is CASSLAGLDIGEQYF. The chain employs TRBV5-1 and TRBJ2-7, with 8 positions matching TRBD2. This CDR3 spans 15 amino acids. The J segment lost 6 bases and the V segment lost 0 bases, leaving 8 bases of the junction unmatched. Per germline, CDR1 SGHRS and CDR2 YFSETQ.

The chain joins TRBV7-9 to TRBJ2-3, with TRBD2 identical over 13 bases. The germline CDR1 and CDR2 sequences are SEHNR and FQNEAQ (reference sequence). The CDR3 length is 18 residues. The J segment lost 4 bases and the V segment lost 3 bases, leaving 10 bases of the junction unmatched. CDR3 protein: CASSLGTSGVFEADTQYF. CDR3 in DNA: TGTGCCAGCAGCTTGGGGACTAGCGGGGTGTTCGAAGCAGATACGCAGTATTTT.

The chain links TRBV7-9 to TRBJ1-5; D remains ambiguous. In germline, CDR1 is SEHNR, CDR2 FQNEAQ (reference sequence). V lost 1 base and J 14 bases, leaving 12 bases between the germline ends. This CDR3 has 12 amino acids. The DNA for the CDR3 is TGTGCCAGCAGCTTAGTTCCTGCGGTGAAGCATTTT. Translating gives CASSLVPAVKHF.